What follows are 28 T cell receptor beta chains derived from one specimen sequenced in a study of T cell responses to AZD1222 COVID-19 vaccine. Libraries were prepared by immunoSEQ multiplex PCR; TCRdb keeps only in-frame clonotypes and omits some of them. The table shows around 130,000 clones, with about 82% occurring only once. The starting material was peripheral blood, obtained on day 0 of AZD1222 vaccination. These receptor sequences come from an adult in good health.

The chain joins TRBV9 to TRBJ2-5, with D unclear. In germline, CDR1 is SGDLS, CDR2 YYNGEE. There are 14 residues in the CDR3. Trimming shortened V by 2 bases and J by 2 bases, and 10 bases separated the two germline ends. CDR3 in DNA: TGTGCCAGCAGCGTTTCACACGGTCAAGAGACCCAGTACTTC. Residues: CASSVSHGQETQYF.

The rearrangement links TRBV11-2 to TRBJ2-1; perhaps TRBD1 as D (6 bases). Per the germline V gene, CDR1 is SGHAT and CDR2 is FQNNGV. With 3 bases removed from V and 4 bases from J, the gap between germline ends came to 16 bases. This CDR3 contains 16 residues. For the CDR3, the DNA is TGTGCCAGCAGCTTCTATCAGGGGATTCGGTACAATGAGCAGTTCTTC. Translation gives CASSFYQGIRYNEQFF.

The V and J genes are TRBV19 and TRBJ2-6; D is ambiguous. CDR3 length: 16 amino acids. Germline CDR1 and CDR2: LNHDA and SQIVND (reference sequence). Trimming took off 1 base at V and 0 bases at J, with 7 bases between the two ends. For the CDR3, the DNA is TGTGCCAGTAGTATAGGTCGACGCTCTGGGGCCAACGTCCTGACTTTC. This translates into CASSIGRRSGANVLTF.

The CDR3 DNA follows: TGTGCCAGCAGCTTTTACGGCAGCCCCCGAACTGAAGCTTTCTTT. Translating it yields CASSFYGSPRTEAFF. The rearrangement uses TRBV5-8 and TRBJ1-1; D gene unclear. The CDR3 consists of 15 residues. V was clipped by 2 bases and J by 5 bases, with 16 bases between them. The germline gives CDR1 SGHTS, CDR2 YDEGEE.

This clone was observed a few times. This chain connects TRBV4-2 to TRBJ2-2, with 8 nucleotides matching TRBD2. Per the germline V gene, CDR1 is LGHNA and CDR2 is YNFKEQ. V was clipped by 1 base and J by 7 bases; unmatched bases: 8. This CDR3 region has 16 residues. CDR3 nucleotide sequence: TGTGCCAGCAGCCAAGCCGGGGGGGCGGTGGTCGGGGAGCTGTTTTTT. As protein: CASSQAGGAVVGELFF.

The chain uses TRBV6-5 and TRBJ2-7, with 9 bases identical to TRBD2. The CDR3 length is 15 residues. The J segment lost 2 bases and the V segment lost 5 bases, leaving 7 bases of the junction unmatched. Germline values: CDR1 MNHEY, CDR2 SVGAGI. CDR3 DNA sequence: TGTGCCAGCAGTCTGACTAGCGGCAGAACCTACGAGCAGTACTTC. Amino acid sequence: CASSLTSGRTYEQYF.

This rearrangement joins TRBV6-5 to TRBJ1-2; D is ambiguous. The CDR3 spans 14 residues. Trimming removed 4 bases at V and 2 bases at J, with 11 bases between. The germline CDR1 and CDR2 sequences are MNHEY and SVGAGI. The CDR3 DNA reads TGTGCCAGCAGTTTACAGCCAATAAACTATGGCTACACCTTC. Its protein product is CASSLQPINYGYTF.

This clone was seen once. The rearrangement links TRBV27 to TRBJ2-1; D possibly corresponds to TRBD1 (6 bases). CDR1 MNHEY and CDR2 SMNVEV come from the germline V gene (reference sequence). Trimming removed 6 bases at V and 5 bases at J, with 17 bases between. The CDR3 is 15 amino acids. CDR3 sequence reads: CASSWKPGENNEQFF. The DNA of the CDR3 is TGTGCCAGCAGCTGGAAGCCAGGGGAAAACAATGAGCAGTTCTTC.

This rearrangement joins TRBV4-1 to TRBJ2-7; maybe TRBD1 (5 bases). The CDR3 runs 16 residues. Trimming stripped 4 bases from V and 0 bases from J, with 16 bases between. Germline CDR1 and CDR2: MGHRA and YSYEKL. DNA for the CDR3: TGCGCCAGCAGCCCACAGACCAGGACATTCTCCTACGAGCAGTACTTC. This translates into CASSPQTRTFSYEQYF.

This chain joins TRBV15 and TRBJ2-1; D perhaps matches TRBD2 (7 bases). Per germline, CDR1 LNHNV and CDR2 YYDKDF (reference sequence). With 8 bases removed from V and 3 bases from J, the gap between germline ends came to 20 bases. The CDR3 is 16 amino acids. In DNA, the CDR3 is TGTGCCACCGGGGTTGAATCGGGGGGCATCTACAATGAGCAGTTCTTC. Amino acid sequence: CATGVESGGIYNEQFF.

Here the CDR3 reads CSVEGPGLAGAGELFF. CDR3 DNA sequence: TGCAGCGTTGAAGGACCGGGACTAGCGGGGGCAGGGGAGCTGTTTTTT. V usage is TRBV29-1 and J usage is TRBJ2-2, with 14 nucleotides matching TRBD2. Germline V CDR1 and CDR2: SQVTM, ANQGSEA. The CDR3 is 16 residues long. The V gene end was trimmed by 1 base and the J gene end by 8 bases; junction bases not matched to a gene: 6.

The chain links TRBV3-1 (or the pseudogene TRBV3-2) to TRBJ1-3; 8 bases match TRBD1. Germline loops: CDR1 LGHDT, CDR2 YNNKEL (reference sequence). V lost 4 bases to trimming and J lost 4 bases; unmatched junction nucleotides: 9. This CDR3 is 16 amino acids long. CDR3 loop: CASSLGDRLRGNTIYF. CDR3 nucleotides: TGTGCCAGCAGCCTTGGGGACAGGTTACGAGGAAACACCATATATTTT.

This chain joins TRBV6-6 and TRBJ2-7; either TRBD1 or TRBD2 may supply D (5 bases each). Germline V gene data show CDR1 as MNHNY and CDR2 as SVGAGI (reference sequence). The CDR3 runs 12 residues. Trimming left V 5 bases short and J 11 bases short, with 16 bases between. CDR3 region: CASSPAGAGEYF. For the CDR3, the DNA is TGTGCCAGCAGTCCCGCCGGGGCTGGAGAGTACTTC.

The chain links TRBV18 to TRBJ1-3; D perhaps matches TRBD1 (6 bases). V was clipped by 2 bases and J by 1 base, with 9 bases between them. The CDR3 is made up of 15 amino acids. CDR1 and CDR2 (germline): KGHSH, LQKENI. For the CDR3, the DNA is TGTGCCAGCTCACCAGGAAGGGGGTCTGGAAACACCATATATTTT. Translation gives CASSPGRGSGNTIYF.

The chain couples TRBV14 to TRBJ1-4; D not resolved. Germline V gene sequence: CDR1 SGHDN, CDR2 FVKESK. The CDR3 covers 13 residues. Trimming took 6 bases from V and 3 from J, leaving 8 bases between them. The CDR3 protein is CASSVTPNEKLFF. The CDR3 DNA reads as TGTGCCAGCAGTGTGACTCCTAATGAAAAACTGTTTTTT.

This sequence joins TRBV6-5 and TRBJ1-1; D not certain. The CDR3 spans 14 residues. Germline V gene data show CDR1 as MNHEY and CDR2 as SVGAGI. The V and J ends lost 5 bases and 5 bases respectively, with 15 bases between them. The CDR3 region is CASSPAGSTTEAFF. DNA for the CDR3: TGTGCCAGCAGTCCCGCGGGCTCTACAACTGAAGCTTTCTTT.

This chain joins TRBV4-3 and TRBJ1-6; D is undetermined. The V gene's germline CDR1 is LGHNA and CDR2 YSLEER. The CDR3 extends over 17 amino acids. V was trimmed by 0 bases and J by 3 bases, leaving 12 bases between them. This CDR3 is CASSQDFSSGYNSPLHF. CDR3 DNA: TGCGCCAGCAGCCAAGATTTCAGTAGCGGCTATAATTCACCCCTCCACTTT.

V usage is TRBV7-8 and J usage is TRBJ2-5, with D perhaps TRBD1 or TRBD2 (5 bases each). From germline, CDR1 is SGHVS and CDR2 FQNEAQ. The CDR3 loop spans 17 amino acids. V lost 0 bases, J lost 1 base, and 15 bases lay in between. The CDR3 nucleotides are TGTGCCAGCAGCTTAGCGCGGGTGTCGGGACGCCAAGAGACCCAGTACTTC. It translates to CASSLARVSGRQETQYF.

This clone was seen a single time. V and J are TRBV11-2 and TRBJ1-1; no definite D call. Looked up from germline, CDR1 is SGHAT and CDR2 is FQNNGV. The CDR3 spans 14 residues. Trimming stripped 2 bases from V and 6 bases from J, with 13 bases between. CDR3 amino acids: CASSLSWHVSEAFF. The CDR3 DNA reads TGTGCCAGCAGCTTAAGTTGGCATGTCTCTGAAGCTTTCTTT.

The chain links TRBV19 to TRBJ1-5, with TRBD1 identical over 8 bases. J gave up 9 bases and V 5 bases, and 6 bases lay outside the gene matches. CDR1 and CDR2 (germline): LNHDA, SQIVND (reference sequence). This CDR3 spans 13 amino acids. CDR3 bases: TGTGCCAGTAGTCGACAGGGGCCGGGGCCCCAGCATTTT. Its protein is CASSRQGPGPQHF.

This CDR3 reads CASSQDRDLPQHF. The CDR3 DNA is TGCGCCAGCAGCCAAGACAGGGATTTGCCCCAGCATTTT. This chain connects TRBV4-3 to TRBJ1-5; D might be TRBD1 (5 bases). V gave up 0 bases and J gave up 9 bases, with 9 bases separating them. The CDR3 has 13 amino acids. Germline lookup yields CDR1 LGHNA and CDR2 YSLEER.

CDR3 in amino acids: CASSLNALFF. The CDR3 coding sequence is TGTGCCAGCAGCTTAAACGCTTTGTTTTTT. The chain combines TRBV7-9 with TRBJ1-4; D unresolved. V was trimmed by 2 bases and J by 15 bases, leaving 7 bases between them. Germline V gene sequence: CDR1 SEHNR, CDR2 FQNEAQ (reference sequence). The CDR3 runs to 10 residues. Complete variable domain (other parts from reference TRBV7-9 and TRBJ1-4): DTGVSQNPRHKITKRGQNVTFRCDPISEHNRLYWYRQTLGQGPEFLTYFQNEAQLEKSRLLSDRFSAERPKGSFSTLEIQRTEQGDSAMYLCASSLNALFFGSGTQLSVL.

This chain connects TRBV28 to TRBJ2-2; TRBD1 aligns across 10 bases. The junction had 6 bases not matched to a gene; V was cut back by 3 bases and J by 8 bases. Germline CDR1 and CDR2: MDHEN and SYDVKM. This CDR3 region has 15 residues. The chain's CDR3 is CASSLATGGTGELFF. In DNA form, the CDR3 reads TGTGCCAGCAGTTTGGCGACAGGGGGCACGGGGGAGCTGTTTTTT.

This rearrangement joins TRBV10-3 to TRBJ1-2, with TRBD1 as a possible D gene (5 bases). V lost 3 bases, J lost 4 bases, and 9 bases lay in between. The CDR3 runs to 13 residues. The germline V gene has CDR1 ENHRY and CDR2 SYGVKD. The CDR3 nucleotides read TGTGCCATCAGTGAAGGGGAGTCCTATGGCTACACCTTC. Its protein is CAISEGESYGYTF.

The CDR3 reads CASSVGRDSGNTIYF. The CDR3 region has the DNA TGTGCCAGCAGCGTAGGAAGGGACTCTGGAAACACCATATATTTT. This chain uses TRBV9 with TRBJ1-3; D is unclear. CDR1 is SGDLS and CDR2 is YYNGEE in the germline V gene. The ends were cut back, 0 bases at V and 0 bases at J, with 7 bases in the middle. The CDR3 loop spans 15 amino acids.

The CDR3 here is CASSQTLSMNTEAFF. CDR3 nucleotide sequence: TGCGCCAGCAGCCAAACACTAAGCATGAACACTGAAGCTTTCTTT. The chain is built from TRBV4-1 and TRBJ1-1; no definite D call. CDR3 length equals 15 residues. Trimming pared 2 bases from V and 0 bases from J, leaving 10 bases between. The germline V gene has CDR1 MGHRA and CDR2 YSYEKL.

This clone has a handful of counts. This chain uses TRBV7-2 with TRBJ1-4; 7 bases map to TRBD1. V lost 1 base to trimming and J lost 7 bases; unmatched junction nucleotides: 3. Germline V gene data show CDR1 as SGHTA and CDR2 as FQGNSA. The CDR3 covers 14 residues. The CDR3 DNA sequence: TGTGCCAGCAGCTTAGACAGGGGTAGTGAAAAACTGTTTTTT. Protein product: CASSLDRGSEKLFF.

This clone was detected only once. The junction does not match germline at one end; this may be a read error. The chain links TRBV5-6 to TRBJ2-5; D is possibly TRBD2 (5 bases). This CDR3 comprises 12 residues. CDR1 is SGHDT and CDR2 is YYEEEE in the germline V gene. CDR3 sequence: CASSFRRETPYF. CDR3 sequence (DNA): TGTGCCAGCAGCTTCCGAAGGGAGACCCCGTACTTC. The full variable domain, completed using reference TRBV5-6 and TRBJ2-5, is DAGVTQSPTHLIKTRGQQVTLRCSPKSGHDTVSWYQQALGQGPQFIFQYYEEEERQRGNFPDRFSGHQFPNYSSELNVNALLLGDSALYLCASSFRRETPYFGPGTRLLVL.